This TCR beta chain emerged from a study of blood T cells in healthy people across ages. This CDR3 spans 18 amino acids. The authors ran a second PCR of about 6 to 11 cycles using a sample-barcoded 5' primer and a J-beta primer mix. A single record per CDR3 protein comes from TCRdb applying MiXCR to the 5' RACE reads. The repertoire holds more than 900,000 distinct CDR3 sequences, with about 23% as singletons. These data also featured in a second study, about T cells of mothers and their children. That publication notes: Thymic selection shapes TCR recombination output in related pairs, and it does so similarly in unrelated pairs.

The TCR comes from a girl aged 2 to 10 in good health. The sample taken for sequencing was blood. The rearrangement joins TRBV21-1 to TRBJ2-4; no DNA check was done on the table's D call, TRBD1. TRBV21-1 is termed a pseudogene. The CDR3 DNA sequence: TGTGCCAGCAGCTCCCCGGGACAGGGGCCGCTAGCCAAAAACATTCAGTACTTC. Amino acid sequence: CASSSPGQGPLAKNIQYF.